The clone carrying this T cell receptor (beta chain) was picked up a small number of times. Its target is unknown. CDR3 size: 14 residues. Germline values: CDR1 MNHNS, CDR2 SASEGT. With V trimmed by 3 bases and J by 2 bases, 4 bases remained unmatched. This sample stems from a study of cytomegalovirus exposure and HLA in healthy donors. Study outcomes and limitations: High sensitivity and specificity were reportedly achieved when the classifier diagnosed cytomegalovirus status.

The PCR made use of 60 Vbeta and 13 Jbeta primers. Per the original methods: The count from a later analysis was 79 million or so unique TCR beta chains, some 10 million of them shared. Assay used: immunoSEQ multiplex PCR; TCRdb lists only in-frame clones, some missing. Clone size and the V and J calls come from that table; the DNA yielded D and trimming. Here the sample spans about 200,000 clones, about 85% being singletons. V usage is TRBV6-1 and J usage is TRBJ2-7; 7 bases fit TRBD2. The specimen sequenced was PBMCs. The receptor comes from a male donor in good health and CMV-seropositive. CDR3: CASSDFGTTYEQYF. Here the CDR3 DNA reads TGTGCCAGCAGTGATTTTGGGACTACCTACGAGCAGTACTTC.